One sample yielded the 14 T cell receptor beta chains listed below, sequenced in a study of long-term antiretroviral therapy in people with HIV. Investigators performed immunoSEQ version v3.0 at survey level. Sequencing used immunoSEQ multiplex PCR; TCRdb keeps in-frame clones, though not all of them. The repertoire includes tens of thousands of clones, 75% to 85% of them detected once, and approximately 7.2% sits in the top ten. This specimen was unsorted PBMCs, taken 0.3 years after starting antiretroviral therapy. The receptors were sampled from a man aged 35-49 years with HIV.

The chain links TRBV28 to TRBJ1-4; D gene unclear. The CDR3 length is 14 residues. V dropped 3 bases and J dropped 4 bases, with 9 bases sitting between them. Germline V CDR1 and CDR2: MDHEN, SYDVKM. CDR3 sequence: CASSFRSVNEKLFF. The DNA for the CDR3 is TGTGCCAGCAGTTTTAGGTCAGTTAATGAAAAACTGTTTTTT.

The chain employs TRBV19 and TRBJ1-1, with TRBD1 matching over 8 bases. This CDR3 is 15 amino acids long. Germline lookup yields CDR1 LNHDA and CDR2 SQIVND (reference sequence). V shed 8 bases, J shed 6 bases, and the junction held 14 bases outside the gene matches. The DNA for the CDR3 is TGTGCCAGTGGAGAGGTCGGACAGGGCCATCCTGAAGCTTTCTTT. Translation: CASGEVGQGHPEAFF.

This rearrangement joins TRBV4-1 to TRBJ1-2; D is possibly TRBD1 (5 bases). Germline loops: CDR1 MGHRA, CDR2 YSYEKL. Between the trimmed V and J ends, which lost 3 bases and 1 base, there was a span of 12 bases. The CDR3 is 15 residues long. The CDR3 DNA reads as TGCGCCAGCAGCCAGGGGGACGGAATTAACTATGGCTACACCTTC. The encoded protein is CASSQGDGINYGYTF.

The chain recombines TRBV29-1 with TRBJ2-7; 8 bases match TRBD1. CDR1 SQVTM and CDR2 ANQGSEA come from the germline V gene. The V segment lost 4 bases and the J segment 2 bases; nucleotides outside the gene matches: 1. CDR3 size: 12 residues. The CDR3 nucleotides are TGCAGCGTTGGACAGGGGACCTACGAGCAGTACTTC. It encodes CSVGQGTYEQYF.

The genes are TRBV7-8 and TRBJ2-1; 8 bases agree with TRBD2. The V segment lost 5 bases and the J segment 9 bases; nucleotides outside the gene matches: 15. CDR3 length: 16 residues. Germline values: CDR1 SGHVS, CDR2 FQNEAQ. The CDR3 loop reads CASSLFSGGPISEQFF. The CDR3 bases are TGTGCCAGCAGCCTCTTTTCGGGAGGGCCAATTAGTGAGCAGTTCTTC. The full variable domain, with the rest looked up from reference TRBV7-8 and TRBJ2-1, is GAGVSQSPRYKVAKRGQDVALRCDPISGHVSLFWYQQALGQGPEFLTYFQNEAQLDKSGLPSDRFFAERPEGSVSTLKIQRTQQEDSAVYLCASSLFSGGPISEQFFGPGTRLTVL.

The rearrangement joins TRBV29-1 to TRBJ1-2; TRBD1 is a possible D gene (6 bases). The CDR3 sequence is 15 residues long. Germline V gene data show CDR1 as SQVTM and CDR2 as ANQGSEA. Trimming shortened V by 5 bases and J by 4 bases, and 20 bases separated the two germline ends. This CDR3 is CSVKALGGHSYGYTF. CDR3 bases: TGCAGCGTTAAAGCCCTAGGGGGGCATAGCTATGGCTACACCTTC.

This chain connects TRBV7-9 to TRBJ2-7; TRBD2 aligns across 7 bases. This CDR3 has 15 amino acids. The V segment lost 4 bases and the J segment 0 bases; nucleotides outside the gene matches: 6. Germline V lookup: CDR1 SEHNR, CDR2 FQNEAQ (reference sequence). DNA for the CDR3: TGTGCCAGCAGCTACCAGCGGGACCCCTCCTACGAGCAGTACTTC. Amino acids: CASSYQRDPSYEQYF.

The V and J genes are TRBV27 and TRBJ1-2, with 7 bases that match TRBD1. Germline V gene sequence: CDR1 MNHEY, CDR2 SMNVEV (reference sequence). This CDR3 is 14 amino acids long. V lost 5 bases, J lost 8 bases, and 11 bases stayed unmatched. The CDR3 coding sequence is TGTGCCAGCAGTCCCCCAGGGGGGATCGGAGGCTACACCTTC. Translated, it gives CASSPPGGIGGYTF.

V usage is TRBV7-2 and J usage is TRBJ1-5, with D unresolved. CDR1 and CDR2 from the germline V gene are SGHTA and FQGNSA. Between the trimmed V and J ends, which lost 1 base and 8 bases, there was a span of 9 bases. The length of the CDR3 is 13 residues. The CDR3 is CASSLGPDEPQHF. Here the CDR3 DNA reads TGTGCCAGCAGCTTAGGACCAGACGAGCCCCAGCATTTT.

The chain is built from TRBV6-1 and TRBJ2-1, with 7 bases fitting TRBD1. V lost 8 bases, J lost 4 bases, and 8 bases stayed unmatched. The CDR3 has 14 residues. Germline-derived CDR1 and CDR2 are MNHNS and SASEGT. In DNA form, the CDR3 reads TGTGCCAGCCGAGGGACAGTCTTTTACAATGAGCAGTTCTTC. Its protein product is CASRGTVFYNEQFF.

This chain connects TRBV28 to TRBJ2-2, with 8 nucleotides matching TRBD1. The germline gives CDR1 MDHEN, CDR2 SYDVKM. V lost 3 bases, J lost 4 bases, and 4 bases stayed unmatched. This CDR3 comprises 15 residues. The CDR3 DNA reads as TGTGCCAGCAGTTTGGACAGGGTGGGCACCGGGGAGCTGTTTTTT. The encoded protein is CASSLDRVGTGELFF.

V and J are TRBV29-1 and TRBJ2-3; weak D call: TRBD2 (5 bases). Per the germline V gene, CDR1 is SQVTM and CDR2 is ANQGSEA. The V gene lost 3 bases and the J gene lost 3 bases, with 10 bases spanning the gap. The CDR3 contains 13 residues. CDR3 region: CSVDEGGTDTQYF. CDR3 nucleotide sequence: TGCAGCGTTGACGAGGGTGGGACAGATACGCAGTATTTT.

In its sample, this clone was seen once. V gene TRBV5-5 combines with J gene TRBJ1-1; 7 bases are a match to TRBD1. The germline V gene has CDR1 SGHKS and CDR2 YYEKEE (reference sequence). Trimming removed 3 bases from V and 3 bases from J; junction bases left unmatched: 11. The CDR3 is 16 residues long. The CDR3 loop reads CASSSHLQGGYTEAFF. The CDR3 bases are TGTGCCAGCAGCTCCCACCTGCAGGGGGGGTACACTGAAGCTTTCTTT.

Written as DNA, the CDR3 is TGTGCCAGCAGCCAAGAAGGCAGGGGGCGGGAAAAACTGTTTTTT. Translating it yields CASSQEGRGREKLFF. The chain joins TRBV4-2 to TRBJ1-4; 8 bases are shared with TRBD1. This CDR3 has 15 residues. Germline V gene data show CDR1 as LGHNA and CDR2 as YNFKEQ. With V trimmed by 0 bases and J by 8 bases, 5 bases remained unmatched.